The source of this T cell receptor (beta chain) is a study of blood T cells in healthy people across ages. Then a second PCR, running about 7 to 11 cycles, was carried out with a sample-barcoded 5' primer and a J-beta primer mix. A template-switch adaptor that had 12 random nucleotides put a tag on each cDNA molecule. MiXCR, applied by TCRdb to the 5' RACE reads, yields one record per CDR3 protein. This sample has about 680,000 distinct CDR3 sequences; 49% occur once, and the top ten carry 25% to 35%. The CDR3 is 13 amino acids. The V end was cut by 1 base, the J end by 12 bases, with 16 bases between. Germline V gives CDR1 SGHTA, CDR2 FQGNSA. The total RNA that was extracted per sample amounted to at least 5 micrograms.

The gene calls are TRBV7-2 and TRBJ2-7; possibly TRBD1 or TRBD2 for D (5 bases each). The source of this sequence is a woman in her sixties in good health. Sequenced input: blood. The CDR3 region is CASSLEGPPVLYF. CDR3 nucleotide sequence: TGTGCCAGCAGCTTAGAGGGACCCCCGGTTCTGTACTTC.